This T cell receptor beta chain was sequenced for a study of shared clonotypes between healthy human individuals. Study in general: Per-donor plates numbered three CD4 naive, three CD4 memory, two CD8 naive and one CD8 memory.

This CDR3 region has 15 residues. Germline lookup yields CDR1 SGHAT and CDR2 FQNNGV. Trimming removed 7 bases from V and 8 bases from J, with 20 bases in between. The repertoire was sequenced with immunoSEQ multiplex PCR; TCRdb's copy has only in-frame clones and lacks some. The sample lists about 2.4 million clones, roughly 93% seen once, with roughly 0.36% in the top ten. Healthy adults negative for HIV, lacking recent acute infections or vaccinations, served as donors. A CD45RA-negative memory subset and a CD45RA+ naive subset were separated from the CD4+ cells. The V and J genes are TRBV11-2 and TRBJ1-4; D ambiguous. The TCR sequence derives from a man aged 18 to 30 in good health. Some clones in this sample may be carry-over from other donors' samples. The sample was naive CD4+ T cells from PBMCs. Subset defined: CD45RA+ positively selected. The CDR3 bases are TGTGCCAGCACCCTAGGTTACACCTTTCGGGAAAAACTGTTTTTT. This gives the protein CASTLGYTFREKLFF. Drawing the rest from reference TRBV11-2 and TRBJ1-4, the complete variable domain is EAGVAQSPRYKIIEKRQSVAFWCNPISGHATLYWYQQILGQGPKLLIQFQNNGVVDDSQLPKDRFSAERLKGVDSTLKIQPAKLEDSAVYLCASTLGYTFREKLFFGSGTQLSVL.